This passage covers 18 T cell receptor beta chains from one sample sequenced in a study of T cells after yellow fever vaccination. TCRdb called the 5' RACE reads again in MiXCR, with one record for every CDR3 protein. The sample carries approximately 300,000 distinct CDR3 sequences, about 10% recorded once. Material: CD4+ T cells sorted from PBMCs, obtained 45 days after the yellow fever booster vaccination. The source is a man aged 18 to 35 who received the YFV17D yellow fever vaccine.

The chain has TRBV24-1 and TRBJ1-2, with a tentative D call TRBD1 (6 bases). This CDR3 spans 15 amino acids. Germline CDR1 KGHDR, CDR2 SFDVKD. Trimming took 3 bases from V and 3 from J, leaving 13 bases between them. CDR3 residues: CATSDPGGQDYGYTF. As DNA, the CDR3 is TGTGCCACCAGTGATCCCGGGGGCCAGGACTATGGCTACACCTTC.

V usage is TRBV4-1 and J usage is TRBJ2-1; D not resolved. This CDR3 is built from 15 residues. Deletions cut 1 base from V and 5 bases from J, with 12 bases between. From germline, CDR1 is MGHRA and CDR2 YSYEKL. This CDR3 is CASSQVRMYHNEQFF. CDR3 sequence (DNA): TGCGCCAGCAGCCAAGTCCGGATGTACCACAATGAGCAGTTCTTC.

The chain recombines TRBV15 with TRBJ1-4; weak D call: TRBD1 (6 bases). The CDR3 has 18 amino acids. V was trimmed by 2 bases and J by 5 bases, leaving 21 bases between them. Germline CDR1 is LNHNV and CDR2 is YYDKDF (reference sequence). In DNA form, the CDR3 reads TGTGCCACCAGCAGACCCCCCACCACGGACAGTAGAAATGAAAAACTGTTTTTT. The encoded protein is CATSRPPTTDSRNEKLFF.

This chain links TRBV18 with TRBJ1-1; D unresolved. This CDR3 comprises 15 residues. Trimming cost V 0 bases and J 4 bases, with 12 bases left between them. Germline CDR1 is KGHSH and CDR2 is LQKENI. The CDR3, as DNA: TGTGCCAGCTCACCACCCTCCGGGCTGGGCACTGAAGCTTTCTTT. Its protein product is CASSPPSGLGTEAFF. The variable domain in full, with the rest retrieved from reference TRBV18 and TRBJ1-1, is NAGVMQNPRHLVRRRGQEARLRCSPMKGHSHVYWYRQLPEEGLKFMVYLQKENIIDESGMPKERFSAEFPKEGPSILRIQQVVRGDSAAYFCASSPPSGLGTEAFFGQGTRLTVV.

This clonotype was recorded at least ten times. The CDR3 reads CASSFTGYNSPLHF. The DNA for the CDR3 is TGTGCCAGCAGCTTTACAGGGTATAATTCACCCCTCCACTTT. The V and J genes are TRBV7-2 and TRBJ1-6; weak D call: TRBD1 (6 bases). Trimming cost V 3 bases and J 4 bases, with 7 bases left between them. Looked up from germline, CDR1 is SGHTA and CDR2 is FQGNSA. CDR3 length equals 14 residues.

This sequence joins TRBV9 and TRBJ1-1, with D possibly TRBD1 on 5 matching bases. Germline-derived CDR1 and CDR2 are SGDLS and YYNGEE. Trimming took off 4 bases at V and 1 base at J, with 11 bases between the two ends. The CDR3 runs to 14 residues. The CDR3 DNA follows: TGTGCCAGCAGCCCGTGGGGGTCGAACACTGAAGCTTTCTTT. It encodes CASSPWGSNTEAFF.

The rearrangement joins TRBV5-6 to TRBJ1-2; no clear D. V was shortened by 3 bases and J by 4 bases, with 10 bases between the two germline ends. The length of the CDR3 is 13 residues. Germline-derived CDR1 and CDR2 are SGHDT and YYEEEE. This chain's CDR3 is CASSSTDRYGYTF. CDR3 in DNA: TGTGCCAGCAGCTCGACCGACCGCTATGGCTACACCTTC.

This sequence joins TRBV18 and TRBJ2-2, with a weak D call TRBD1 (5 bases). The germline V gene encodes CDR1 KGHSH and CDR2 LQKENI. The CDR3 length is 16 residues. V dropped 8 bases and J dropped 1 base, with 17 bases sitting between them. The CDR3 loop is CASRKTQDRNTGELFF. The CDR3 nucleotides read TGTGCCAGCAGAAAGACTCAAGACAGGAACACCGGGGAGCTGTTTTTT.

This clonotype turned up a few times. This rearrangement joins TRBV29-1 to TRBJ1-2; TRBD1 might be the D (5 bases). Per germline, CDR1 SQVTM and CDR2 ANQGSEA. V was trimmed by 0 bases and J by 0 bases, leaving 8 bases between them. This CDR3 is 14 amino acids long. CDR3 loop: CSVEDQGSNYGYTF. The DNA of the CDR3 is TGCAGCGTTGAAGATCAGGGATCTAACTATGGCTACACCTTC.

This clonotype has only a few counts. This chain uses TRBV7-3 with TRBJ2-3; TRBD1 might be the D (5 bases). CDR3 length: 14 amino acids. Germline V gene lookup returns CDR1 SGHTA and CDR2 FQGTGA. Trimming left V 5 bases short and J 3 bases short, with 12 bases between. The CDR3 here is CASSAGHVTDTQYF. DNA for the CDR3: TGTGCCAGCAGCGCCGGACACGTTACAGATACGCAGTATTTT.

This clonotype was observed a handful of times. The CDR3: CASPQVGVHTPQHF. DNA of the CDR3: TGTGCCAGCCCCCAGGTTGGGGTTCATACGCCCCAGCATTTT. This chain joins TRBV9 and TRBJ1-5, with no clear D. The CDR3 spans 14 residues. Trimming pared 7 bases from V and 9 bases from J, leaving 20 bases between. Germline loops: CDR1 SGDLS, CDR2 YYNGEE.

This clonotype was recorded at least ten times. J is TRBJ2-3 and V is TRBV12-3 or TRBV12-4; D may be TRBD1 (6 bases). This CDR3 is built from 14 residues. V was clipped by 5 bases and J by 2 bases, with 11 bases between them. CDR3 DNA: TGTGCCAGCAGTCTGGACAGAACCACAGATACGCAGTATTTT. This gives the protein CASSLDRTTDTQYF.

This chain links TRBV4-2 with TRBJ2-2; maybe TRBD2 (6 bases). Germline lookup yields CDR1 LGHNA and CDR2 YNFKEQ. This CDR3 contains 17 residues. V was cut by 4 bases and J by 2 bases, with 17 bases left in between. The CDR3 loop reads CASSREGQGGNTGELFF. Written as DNA, the CDR3 is TGTGCCAGCAGCCGAGAGGGGCAGGGAGGTAACACCGGGGAGCTGTTTTTT.

This clonotype has at least ten counts. The V gene is TRBV6-2 or TRBV6-3, the J gene TRBJ1-5; D gene ambiguous. Per germline, CDR1 MNHEY and CDR2 SVGEGT. CDR3 length equals 12 residues. V dropped 6 bases and J dropped 5 bases, with 8 bases sitting between them. The CDR3 is CASSPRDQPQHF. Written as DNA, the CDR3 is TGTGCCAGCAGCCCTAGGGATCAGCCCCAGCATTTT.

This clonotype has only a few counts. The chain recombines TRBV6-2 or TRBV6-3 with TRBJ2-3, with 9 bases lining up with TRBD2. CDR3 size: 16 residues. CDR1 is MNHEY and CDR2 is SVGEGT in the germline V gene. The V segment lost 5 bases and the J segment 2 bases; nucleotides outside the gene matches: 8. This CDR3 reads CASSRTGTSHTDTQYF. Written as DNA, the CDR3 is TGTGCCAGCAGTAGAACCGGGACTAGCCACACAGATACGCAGTATTTT.

A few counts support this clonotype. The chain combines TRBV3-1 with TRBJ2-5; D unresolved. The CDR3 runs 15 residues. Germline CDR1 LGHDT, CDR2 YNNKEL (reference sequence). The germline V and J ends were trimmed by 1 base and 5 bases, with 14 bases remaining between them. CDR3 DNA sequence: TGTGCCAGCAGCCAAGGGCGATTTAGCAGGGAGACCCAGTACTTC. The encoded protein is CASSQGRFSRETQYF.

The rearrangement links TRBV7-2 to TRBJ1-3, with D hard to call. The germline CDR1 and CDR2 sequences are SGHTA and FQGNSA. V lost 2 bases and J 2 bases, leaving 10 bases between the germline ends. The CDR3 extends over 15 amino acids. CDR3 region: CASSLTVYTGNTIYF. CDR3 DNA sequence: TGTGCCAGCAGCTTAACGGTGTATACTGGAAACACCATATATTTT.

The chain is built from TRBV12-3 or TRBV12-4 and TRBJ2-2; TRBD2 matches 9 bases. The junction had 4 bases not matched to a gene; V was cut back by 6 bases and J by 5 bases. The CDR3 consists of 14 residues. The chain's CDR3 is CASSQTSGTGELFF. In DNA, the CDR3 is TGTGCCAGCAGCCAGACTAGCGGAACCGGGGAGCTGTTTTTT.